The rows below give T cell receptor beta chains drawn from one sample of a study of blood T cell repertoires in COVID-19. The table came from immunoSEQ multiplex PCR; TCRdb's copy has only in-frame clones and leaves some out. In the table there are about 74,000 clones, roughly four fifths of which are singletons. The specimen was peripheral blood. The receptors originated from a man in his 70s with acute or convalescent COVID-19. Both conserved end residues are part of each CDR3. A D gene is named only where the DNA matches it firmly. Size values are once, few and many counts, or a class for expanded clones, and some rows have none.

clone_size: NA
j_call: TRBJ2-7
v_call: TRBV6-5
d_call: NA
cdr3_nt: TGTGCCAGCCGACTAACAAGGGCAGGGGACTACGAGCAGTACTTC
cdr3_aa: CASRLTRAGDYEQYF

clone_size: NA
j_call: TRBJ1-5
v_call: TRBV2
d_call: TRBD1
cdr3_nt: TGTGCCAGCAGTGAACTGGGACAGGGTGGCTGGCCCCAGCATTTT
cdr3_aa: CASSELGQGGWPQHF

clone_size: NA
j_call: TRBJ1-2
v_call: TRBV19
d_call: NA
cdr3_nt: TGTGCCAGTAGTATAGTTCCAGTCTATGGCTACACCTTC
cdr3_aa: CASSIVPVYGYTF

clone_size: NA
j_call: TRBJ1-2
v_call: TRBV27
d_call: TRBD1
cdr3_nt: TGTGCCAGCAGGGGGACAGGGGGCTATAACTATGGCTACACCTTC
cdr3_aa: CASRGTGGYNYGYTF

clone_size: NA
j_call: TRBJ1-4
v_call: TRBV19
d_call: TRBD1
cdr3_nt: TGTGCCAGTAGTAGGGACAGGGAAGGAGTGACTAATGAAAAACTGTTTTTT
cdr3_aa: CASSRDREGVTNEKLFF

clone_size: NA
j_call: TRBJ1-2
v_call: TRBV5-1
d_call: NA
cdr3_nt: TGCGCCAGCAGCCTAGGCGGGGGAAGGGATGGCTACACCTTC
cdr3_aa: CASSLGGGRDGYTF

clone_size: NA
j_call: TRBJ1-2
v_call: TRBV2
d_call: TRBD1
cdr3_nt: TGTGCCAGCAGCCCCCGGGACAGGGGACAGAAAGACTATGGCTACACCTTC
cdr3_aa: CASSPRDRGQKDYGYTF

clone_size: NA
j_call: TRBJ2-2
v_call: TRBV14
d_call: TRBD1
cdr3_nt: TGTGCCAGCAGCCAAGTTACAGGGGGAAGAACCGGGGAGCTGTTTTTT
cdr3_aa: CASSQVTGGRTGELFF

clone_size: few
j_call: TRBJ2-3
v_call: TRBV10-2
d_call: TRBD2
cdr3_nt: TGCGCCAGCAGCGCCGGGACTAGCAAGAGCACAGATACGCAGTATTTT
cdr3_aa: CASSAGTSKSTDTQYF

clone_size: NA
j_call: TRBJ1-1
v_call: TRBV5-4
d_call: NA
cdr3_nt: TGTGCCAGCAGCCCCGCCCCAGGCCGGGCGGGAACTGAAGCTTTCTTT
cdr3_aa: CASSPAPGRAGTEAFF

clone_size: NA
j_call: TRBJ2-1
v_call: TRBV5-4
d_call: NA
cdr3_nt: TGTGCCAGCAGCCCCGCGGCGACCCTCGCCGGGGAGCAGTTCTTC
cdr3_aa: CASSPAATLAGEQFF

clone_size: NA
j_call: TRBJ1-5
v_call: TRBV24-1
d_call: NA
cdr3_nt: TGTGCCACCAGTGACTCTACGGGACCCGGGGGGCCCCAGCATTTT
cdr3_aa: CATSDSTGPGGPQHF

clone_size: NA
j_call: TRBJ2-7
v_call: TRBV27
d_call: NA
cdr3_nt: TGTGCCAGCAGTCTAAGACATCGCTACGAGCAGTACTTC
cdr3_aa: CASSLRHRYEQYF

clone_size: NA
j_call: TRBJ1-1
v_call: TRBV6-4
d_call: NA
cdr3_nt: TGTGCCAGCAGTTTTAACAGGGACACTGAAGCTTTCTTT
cdr3_aa: CASSFNRDTEAFF

clone_size: NA
j_call: TRBJ1-2
v_call: TRBV7-2
d_call: TRBD1
cdr3_nt: TGTGCCAGCAGCTTACAGGGGGCGCCAGAGTATGGCTACACCTTC
cdr3_aa: CASSLQGAPEYGYTF

clone_size: NA
j_call: TRBJ2-1
v_call: TRBV7-9
d_call: TRBD2
cdr3_nt: TGTGCCAGCAGCCCCAGCGGGGGGGCGGTCAATGAGCAGTTCTTC
cdr3_aa: CASSPSGGAVNEQFF

clone_size: once
j_call: TRBJ1-1
v_call: TRBV5-1
d_call: NA
cdr3_nt: TGCGCCAGCGCGGGAGGGGGGAACACTGAAGCTTTCTTT
cdr3_aa: CASAGGGNTEAFF

clone_size: NA
j_call: TRBJ1-2
v_call: TRBV19
d_call: TRBD1
cdr3_nt: TGTGCCAGTAGTGGCTCCGGGACAGGGAGTTCCTATGGCTACACCTTC
cdr3_aa: CASSGSGTGSSYGYTF

clone_size: NA
j_call: TRBJ1-1
v_call: TRBV28
d_call: TRBD1
cdr3_nt: TGTGCCAGCAGTATCCGGGACAGGGGAGCTTTCTTT
cdr3_aa: CASSIRDRGAFF

clone_size: NA
j_call: TRBJ2-1
v_call: TRBV27
d_call: TRBD2
cdr3_nt: TGTGCCAGCAGTCCTTATCGGACTAGCAGCTCCTACAATGAGCAGTTCTTC
cdr3_aa: CASSPYRTSSSYNEQFF

clone_size: NA
j_call: TRBJ2-3
v_call: TRBV2
d_call: NA
cdr3_nt: TGTGCCAGCAGCCCCTTTCGGGGAGATACGCAGTATTTT
cdr3_aa: CASSPFRGDTQYF

clone_size: NA
j_call: TRBJ2-7
v_call: TRBV9
d_call: NA
cdr3_nt: TGTGCCAGTGGGAGACATACACGGGACGAGCAGTACTTC
cdr3_aa: CASGRHTRDEQYF